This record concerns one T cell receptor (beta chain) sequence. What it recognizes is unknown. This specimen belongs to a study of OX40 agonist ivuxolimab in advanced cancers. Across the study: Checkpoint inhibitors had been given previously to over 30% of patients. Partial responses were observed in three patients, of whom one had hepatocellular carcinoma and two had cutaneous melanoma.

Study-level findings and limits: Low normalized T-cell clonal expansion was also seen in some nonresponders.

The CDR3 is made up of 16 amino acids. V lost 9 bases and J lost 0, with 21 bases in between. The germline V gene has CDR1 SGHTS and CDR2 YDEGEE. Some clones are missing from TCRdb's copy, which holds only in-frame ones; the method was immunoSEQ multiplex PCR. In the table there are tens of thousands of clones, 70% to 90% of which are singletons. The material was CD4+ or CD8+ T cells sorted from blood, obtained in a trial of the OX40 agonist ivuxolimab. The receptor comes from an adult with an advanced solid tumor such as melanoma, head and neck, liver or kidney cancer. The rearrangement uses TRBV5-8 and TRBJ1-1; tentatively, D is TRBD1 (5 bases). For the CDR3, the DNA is TGTGCCATTCCCTTTCGGGGGATAATCATGAACACTGAAGCTTTCTTT. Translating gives CAIPFRGIIMNTEAFF.